This TCR beta chain was obtained from a study of early T cells in non-severe SARS-CoV-2 infection. TCRdb processed the 5' RACE reads anew with MiXCR; each CDR3 protein has one entry. The sample lists about 21,000 distinct CDR3 sequences; roughly 4% were seen once. This clonotype was observed many times. The V and J ends lost 7 bases and 1 base, in that order; junction bases with no gene match: 7. Germline V gives CDR1 SQVTM, CDR2 ANQGSEA. The CDR3 covers 14 residues. This sequence joins TRBV29-1 and TRBJ1-1, with TRBD1 matching over 9 bases. Sample: whole blood. The sequence was obtained from an adult who was a healthcare worker with PCR-confirmed SARS-CoV-2 infection or an uninfected control (not recorded which). The CDR3 DNA is TGCAGCGCTCGACCGGGACAGGGGAACACTGAAGCTTTCTTT. Protein sequence: CSARPGQGNTEAFF. The whole variable domain, remainder taken from reference TRBV29-1 and TRBJ1-1, is SAVISQKPSRDICQRGTSLTIQCQVDSQVTMMFWYRQQPGQSLTLIATANQGSEATYESGFVIDKFPISRPNLTFSTLTVSNMSPEDSSIYLCSARPGQGNTEAFFGQGTRLTVV.